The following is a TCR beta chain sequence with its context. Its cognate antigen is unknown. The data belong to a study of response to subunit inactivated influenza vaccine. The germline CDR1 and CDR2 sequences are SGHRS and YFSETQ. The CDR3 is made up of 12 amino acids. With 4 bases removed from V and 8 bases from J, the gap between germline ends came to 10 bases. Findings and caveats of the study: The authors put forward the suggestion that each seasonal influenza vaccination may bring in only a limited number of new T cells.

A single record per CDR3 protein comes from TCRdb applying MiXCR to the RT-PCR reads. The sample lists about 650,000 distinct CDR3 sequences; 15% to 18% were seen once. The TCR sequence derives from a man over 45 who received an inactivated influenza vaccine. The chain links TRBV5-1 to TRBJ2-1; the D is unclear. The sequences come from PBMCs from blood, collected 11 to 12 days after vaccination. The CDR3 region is CASSARGDEQFF. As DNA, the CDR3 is TGCGCCAGCAGCGCTAGAGGCGATGAGCAGTTCTTC.